The present TCR beta chain was sequenced within a study of T cells after yellow fever vaccination. Study results and caveats: Relatively few clonotypes were ones that appeared in both CD4 and CD8 compartments. After the booster, 96% of CD4 and more than 85% of CD8 primary-response clones were re-detected. Peaking on day 5 versus 15, the secondary response was faster but weaker.

V lost 6 bases to trimming and J lost 0 bases; unmatched junction nucleotides: 7. The CDR3 consists of 18 residues. This clonotype was seen only a few times. No antigen is known for it. The 5'RACE template-switching step produced TCR cDNA and added a universal primer site and UMIs. TCRdb fed the 5' RACE reads into MiXCR, producing one record per CDR3 protein. The table records 150,000 to 200,000 distinct CDR3 sequences, roughly 9.6% of them present only once. Material: CD8+ T cells sorted from PBMCs, obtained 15 days after the yellow fever booster vaccination. The sequence was obtained from a man aged 18-30 years who received the YFV17D yellow fever vaccine. The gene calls are TRBV12-3 or TRBV12-4 and TRBJ2-6, with 11 bases lining up with TRBD1. The CDR3, as DNA: TGTGCCAGCAGACTGTCCGGGACAGGGGGCTCTGGGGCCAACGTCCTGACTTTC. This codes for CASRLSGTGGSGANVLTF.